This T cell receptor (beta chain) is drawn from a study of blood T cell repertoires in COVID-19. Overall study: Samples came from the United States, Italy and Spain, spanning acute and convalescent COVID-19. In each case, the material was cDNA or gDNA derived from T cells, B-cell-depleted T cells, or PBMCs.

The CDR3 length is 15 residues. Germline V gene sequence: CDR1 SGHAT, CDR2 FQNNGV. V was cut by 2 bases and J by 0 bases, with 9 bases left in between. Per the original methods: Researchers report that nucleated cell counts were estimated from reference gene primer amplification. Clones were sequenced by immunoSEQ multiplex PCR, and TCRdb holds only the in-frame ones, with some missing. V and J calls and clone size are given by that table; D and trimming were obtained from the DNA. The data show 210,000 or so clones, roughly 78% seen once. The rearrangement joins TRBV11-2 to TRBJ2-3, with D maybe TRBD2 (5 bases). Sample: peripheral blood. This receptor was taken from a woman in her thirties or forties with acute or convalescent COVID-19. CDR3 amino acids: CASSLTGTSTDTQYF. The CDR3 DNA reads as TGTGCCAGCAGCTTAACGGGAACCAGCACAGATACGCAGTATTTT.